The 6 T cell receptor beta chains below were found in one sample sequenced in a study of blood T cell repertoires in COVID-19. The data were produced by immunoSEQ multiplex PCR, yet TCRdb's version contains in-frame clones alone and is incomplete. The repertoire includes about 360,000 clones, approximately 88% of them detected once, and around 2% sits in the top ten. The sequenced material came from PBMCs or T cells enriched from blood (not recorded which). The receptors here all came from a woman between 40 and 55 years old with acute COVID-19.

This rearrangement joins TRBV6-5 to TRBJ2-3; 7 bases fit TRBD2. CDR3 size: 12 residues. V was clipped by 5 bases and J by 9 bases; unmatched bases: 5. Germline CDR1 and CDR2: MNHEY and SVGAGI. The CDR3 region has the DNA TGTGCCAGCAGTCGGGACTATGGCACGCAGTATTTT. This encodes CASSRDYGTQYF.

This chain links TRBV2 with TRBJ1-4; no clear D gene. The V gene's germline CDR1 is SNHLY and CDR2 FYNNEI. The CDR3 loop spans 13 amino acids. V dropped 7 bases and J dropped 7 bases, with 13 bases sitting between them. Written as DNA, the CDR3 is TGTGCCAGCACCGAGGCTCATATTGAAAAACTGTTTTTT. The encoded protein is CASTEAHIEKLFF.

This clone was observed once. The V and J genes are TRBV10-3 and TRBJ2-2; TRBD2 is a possible D gene (6 bases). The ends were cut back, 1 base at V and 8 bases at J, with 14 bases in the middle. The CDR3 runs 15 residues. Germline V gives CDR1 ENHRY, CDR2 SYGVKD. The CDR3 bases are TGTGCCATCAGTGAGTTACTAGCCGAAGCAGGGGAGCTGTTTTTT. This translates into CAISELLAEAGELFF.

The rearrangement uses TRBV6-5 and TRBJ2-7; tentative D call: TRBD1 (6 bases). Germline CDR1 is MNHEY and CDR2 is SVGAGI. The CDR3 contains 12 residues. Trimming took off 5 bases at V and 6 bases at J, with 11 bases between the two ends. CDR3 coding DNA: TGTGCCAGCAGTCCCCAGGGGTTCGAGCAGTACTTC. As protein: CASSPQGFEQYF.

This clone was counted a single time. The chain has TRBV6-5 and TRBJ1-1; 8 positions agree with TRBD1. Germline values: CDR1 MNHEY, CDR2 SVGAGI. The trim removed 1 base at V and 3 bases at J, leaving 4 bases unmatched. The CDR3 length is 15 residues. The DNA of the CDR3 is TGTGCCAGCAGTTACTGGGGACAGGAAGACACTGAAGCTTTCTTT. Amino acid sequence: CASSYWGQEDTEAFF.

This rearrangement joins TRBV5-1 to TRBJ1-4, with D possibly matching TRBD1 (6 bases). V was cut by 2 bases and J by 4 bases, with 9 bases left in between. CDR3 length: 14 residues. CDR1 is SGHRS, CDR2 YFSETQ, per germline. The CDR3 here is CASSLAGDNEKLFF. As DNA, the CDR3 is TGCGCCAGCAGCTTAGCAGGGGATAATGAAAAACTGTTTTTT.